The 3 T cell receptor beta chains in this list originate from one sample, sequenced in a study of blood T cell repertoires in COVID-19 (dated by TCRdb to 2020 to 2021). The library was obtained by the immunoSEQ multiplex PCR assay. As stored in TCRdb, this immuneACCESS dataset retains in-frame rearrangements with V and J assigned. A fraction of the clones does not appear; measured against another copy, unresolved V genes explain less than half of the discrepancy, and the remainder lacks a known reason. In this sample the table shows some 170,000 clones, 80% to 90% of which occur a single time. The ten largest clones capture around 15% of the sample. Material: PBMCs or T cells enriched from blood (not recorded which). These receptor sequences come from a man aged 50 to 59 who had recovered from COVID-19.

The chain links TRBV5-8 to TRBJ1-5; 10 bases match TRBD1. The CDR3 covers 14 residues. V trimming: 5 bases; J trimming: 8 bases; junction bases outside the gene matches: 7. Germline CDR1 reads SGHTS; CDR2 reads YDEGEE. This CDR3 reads CASSGGQGSEPQHF. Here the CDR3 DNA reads TGTGCCAGCAGTGGGGGACAGGGGAGCGAGCCCCAGCATTTT.

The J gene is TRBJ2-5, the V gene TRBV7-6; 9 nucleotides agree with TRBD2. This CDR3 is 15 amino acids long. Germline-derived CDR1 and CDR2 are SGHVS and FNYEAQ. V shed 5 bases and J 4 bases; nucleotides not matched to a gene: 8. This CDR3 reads CASSTSGLALETQYF. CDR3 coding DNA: TGTGCCAGCAGCACCTCGGGACTAGCTTTAGAGACCCAGTACTTC.

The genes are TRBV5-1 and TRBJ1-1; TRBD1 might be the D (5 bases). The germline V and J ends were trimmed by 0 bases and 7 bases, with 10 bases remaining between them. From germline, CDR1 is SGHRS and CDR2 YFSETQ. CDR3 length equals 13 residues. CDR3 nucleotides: TGCGCCAGCAGCTTGGGCGGTAGGGGTGAAGCTTTCTTT. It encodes CASSLGGRGEAFF.